The rows below give T cell receptor beta chains drawn from one sample of a study of T cell responses to AZD1222 COVID-19 vaccine. Clones were read by immunoSEQ multiplex PCR, and TCRdb kept only the in-frame ones, dropping some. Here the sample spans about 42,000 clones, approximately 90% being singletons. Source: peripheral blood, taken 28 days after the second AZD1222 dose. These receptors were obtained from an adult who received the AZD1222 COVID-19 vaccine. The CDR3 runs from the conserved cysteine through the conserved F or W. Fields, in order: CDR3 DNA, CDR3 protein, D gene, V gene, clone size, J gene. A D gene is named only where the DNA matches it firmly. A clone size is listed for some rows: how often the clone was seen (once, few, many), or a class if it is expanded.

CDR3nt: TGTGCCAGAAAGACAGGGGGAACTGGGGCCAACGTCCTGACTTTC; CDR3aa: CARKTGGTGANVLTF; d_gene: TRBD1; v_gene: TRBV2; abundance: .; j_gene: TRBJ2-6
CDR3nt: TGTGCCATCAGTGAGTCGACAGGGGATGGCTACACCTTC; CDR3aa: CAISESTGDGYTF; d_gene: TRBD1; v_gene: TRBV10-3; abundance: once; j_gene: TRBJ1-2
CDR3nt: TGTGCCAGCAGTGACACAACTAACTATGGCTACACCTTC; CDR3aa: CASSDTTNYGYTF; d_gene: .; v_gene: TRBV2; abundance: .; j_gene: TRBJ1-2
CDR3nt: TGTGCCAGCAGCTTAACGGCTCAGACAGCTTACACTGAAGCTTTCTTT; CDR3aa: CASSLTAQTAYTEAFF; d_gene: .; v_gene: TRBV7-3; abundance: .; j_gene: TRBJ1-1
CDR3nt: TGTGCCAGCAGTTACAGGAGGAATGAGCAGTTCTTC; CDR3aa: CASSYRRNEQFF; d_gene: .; v_gene: TRBV6-2/TRBV6-3; abundance: .; j_gene: TRBJ2-1
CDR3nt: TGTGCCAGCAGTACGGACTACCGCCGGGGGGAGCAGTACTTC; CDR3aa: CASSTDYRRGEQYF; d_gene: .; v_gene: TRBV27; abundance: .; j_gene: TRBJ2-7
CDR3nt: TGTGCCAGCAGTTACTCGGGCCCCAATTCACCCCTCCACTTT; CDR3aa: CASSYSGPNSPLHF; d_gene: .; v_gene: TRBV6-5; abundance: .; j_gene: TRBJ1-6
CDR3nt: TGTGCCAGCAGCTTAGGACTAGCCCATTCCAAAGAGACCCAGTACTTC; CDR3aa: CASSLGLAHSKETQYF; d_gene: .; v_gene: TRBV13; abundance: .; j_gene: TRBJ2-5
CDR3nt: TGTGCCAGCAGCGCCTCGGGGCAAAACTTGGTTCTGGACGAGCAGTACTTC; CDR3aa: CASSASGQNLVLDEQYF; d_gene: .; v_gene: TRBV9; abundance: .; j_gene: TRBJ2-7
CDR3nt: TGTGCCAGCAGCGTAGGGGACAGGGACGGCTATGGCTACACCTTC; CDR3aa: CASSVGDRDGYGYTF; d_gene: TRBD1; v_gene: TRBV9; abundance: .; j_gene: TRBJ1-2
CDR3nt: TGTGCCAGCAGCCAATCGATAACCGGCGAGCAGTACTTC; CDR3aa: CASSQSITGEQYF; d_gene: .; v_gene: TRBV16; abundance: .; j_gene: TRBJ2-7
CDR3nt: TGTGCCAGCTCACTGGGGACAGGGACGGTTGAGCAGTTCTTC; CDR3aa: CASSLGTGTVEQFF; d_gene: TRBD1; v_gene: TRBV18; abundance: .; j_gene: TRBJ2-1
CDR3nt: TGCAGCGTTACCTCTGGGACCGGGGAGCTGTTTTTT; CDR3aa: CSVTSGTGELFF; d_gene: .; v_gene: TRBV29-1; abundance: .; j_gene: TRBJ2-2
CDR3nt: TGCGCCAGCAGCCAAAGTCCGGTCGGGAGCTCCTACAATGAGCAGTTCTTC; CDR3aa: CASSQSPVGSSYNEQFF; d_gene: .; v_gene: TRBV4-3; abundance: .; j_gene: TRBJ2-1
CDR3nt: TGTGCCAGCAGCGTAGGACTTTCAGGGTTTAATGAGCAGTTCTTC; CDR3aa: CASSVGLSGFNEQFF; d_gene: .; v_gene: TRBV9; abundance: .; j_gene: TRBJ2-1
CDR3nt: TGTGCCAGCAGGAGGGGGAACACTGAAGCTTTCTTT; CDR3aa: CASRRGNTEAFF; d_gene: .; v_gene: TRBV6-6; abundance: once; j_gene: TRBJ1-1
CDR3nt: TGTGCCAGCAGCCAAGAGGTGAGCACAGATACGCAGTATTTT; CDR3aa: CASSQEVSTDTQYF; d_gene: .; v_gene: TRBV4-2; abundance: .; j_gene: TRBJ2-3
CDR3nt: TGTGCCGGGGCCCCCGAAGGACAAGCCAATCAGCCCCAGCATTTT; CDR3aa: CAGAPEGQANQPQHF; d_gene: .; v_gene: TRBV28; abundance: few; j_gene: TRBJ1-5
CDR3nt: TGTGCCAGCAGTCAACGGGGTGGAGACATTCAGTACTTC; CDR3aa: CASSQRGGDIQYF; d_gene: .; v_gene: TRBV12-3/TRBV12-4; abundance: .; j_gene: TRBJ2-4
CDR3nt: TGTGCCAGCAGTGATATGGGTGCCCTCTCTGGAAACACCATATATTTT; CDR3aa: CASSDMGALSGNTIYF; d_gene: .; v_gene: TRBV2; abundance: .; j_gene: TRBJ1-3
CDR3nt: TGTGCCAGCAGCTCCTTACACGCGACTGGGCGGGCTTTCTTT; CDR3aa: CASSSLHATGRAFF; d_gene: .; v_gene: TRBV5-6; abundance: .; j_gene: TRBJ1-1
CDR3nt: TGTGCCAGCAGCCTTCCGGGACAGGGAATTAGCAGCACTGAAGCTTTCTTT; CDR3aa: CASSLPGQGISSTEAFF; d_gene: TRBD1; v_gene: TRBV3-1/TRBV3-2; abundance: .; j_gene: TRBJ1-1
CDR3nt: TGTGCCAGCAGTTTACCCAGGGTGGGAGGAAACACCATATATTTT; CDR3aa: CASSLPRVGGNTIYF; d_gene: .; v_gene: TRBV28; abundance: .; j_gene: TRBJ1-3
CDR3nt: TGCAGTGCTCTCCCCCACACTGAAGCTTTCTTT; CDR3aa: CSALPHTEAFF; d_gene: .; v_gene: TRBV20-1; abundance: .; j_gene: TRBJ1-1
CDR3nt: TGTGCCAGCAGTCCGGGCTACTCCTACGAGCAGTACTTC; CDR3aa: CASSPGYSYEQYF; d_gene: .; v_gene: TRBV2; abundance: .; j_gene: TRBJ2-7
CDR3nt: TGTGCCAGCAGCCAATATCTAGCGGGAGGGCCGACAGATACGCAGTATTTT; CDR3aa: CASSQYLAGGPTDTQYF; d_gene: TRBD2; v_gene: TRBV14; abundance: .; j_gene: TRBJ2-3
CDR3nt: TGTGCCTGGAGTCTGACTAGCGGGAAGTACGAGCAGTACTTC; CDR3aa: CAWSLTSGKYEQYF; d_gene: TRBD2; v_gene: TRBV30; abundance: .; j_gene: TRBJ2-7
CDR3nt: TGCAGCGTTGGGGGGGGTGGAGAGACCCAGTACTTC; CDR3aa: CSVGGGGETQYF; d_gene: TRBD2; v_gene: TRBV29-1; abundance: .; j_gene: TRBJ2-5
CDR3nt: TGTGCCAGCAGTGAAAGCAGAGACACTGAAGCTTTCTTT; CDR3aa: CASSESRDTEAFF; d_gene: .; v_gene: TRBV6-1; abundance: .; j_gene: TRBJ1-1
CDR3nt: TGTGCCAGTAGTACAACAGGACTATTTTCGAACACTGAAGCTTTCTTT; CDR3aa: CASSTTGLFSNTEAFF; d_gene: .; v_gene: TRBV19; abundance: .; j_gene: TRBJ1-1
CDR3nt: TGCGCCAGCAGCTTGTCGATGGGCTCAGGGGCCAACGTCCTGACTTTC; CDR3aa: CASSLSMGSGANVLTF; d_gene: .; v_gene: TRBV5-1; abundance: .; j_gene: TRBJ2-6
CDR3nt: TGTGCCAGCGGATTACCCTGGGCCCTCCACTTT; CDR3aa: CASGLPWALHF; d_gene: .; v_gene: TRBV28; abundance: .; j_gene: TRBJ1-6
CDR3nt: TGTGCCAGCAGCAGACTCCAAGGTTCTAGCGGGATGTCCGGGGAGCTGTTTTTT; CDR3aa: CASSRLQGSSGMSGELFF; d_gene: TRBD2; v_gene: TRBV9; abundance: .; j_gene: TRBJ2-2
CDR3nt: TGTGCTAGTGGTTTCGGGACGTCGATACCCTCGGAGAATGAGCAGTTCTTC; CDR3aa: CASGFGTSIPSENEQFF; d_gene: .; v_gene: TRBV12-5; abundance: .; j_gene: TRBJ2-1
CDR3nt: TGTGCCAGCAGCTTAGAACCTGGGAACTATGGCTACACCTTC; CDR3aa: CASSLEPGNYGYTF; d_gene: .; v_gene: TRBV11-2; abundance: once; j_gene: TRBJ1-2
CDR3nt: TGTGCCAGCAGCTCTGGGAACTATGGCTACACCTTC; CDR3aa: CASSSGNYGYTF; d_gene: .; v_gene: TRBV5-8; abundance: .; j_gene: TRBJ1-2
CDR3nt: TGTGCCAGCAGCCAAGGCCGTGGCTACACCTTC; CDR3aa: CASSQGRGYTF; d_gene: .; v_gene: TRBV3-1/TRBV3-2; abundance: .; j_gene: TRBJ1-2
CDR3nt: TGTGCCAGCAGCGTAGACAGGGGGAAAGACGAGCAGTACTTC; CDR3aa: CASSVDRGKDEQYF; d_gene: TRBD1; v_gene: TRBV9; abundance: .; j_gene: TRBJ2-7
CDR3nt: TGCGCCAGCAGCTTGGGGACAGCTACCCAAGAGACCCAGTACTTC; CDR3aa: CASSLGTATQETQYF; d_gene: .; v_gene: TRBV5-1; abundance: .; j_gene: TRBJ2-5
CDR3nt: TGTGCCAGCAGCTTAGTAGCGGGGGGGCGGTACGAGCAGTACTTC; CDR3aa: CASSLVAGGRYEQYF; d_gene: TRBD2; v_gene: TRBV7-2; abundance: .; j_gene: TRBJ2-7
CDR3nt: TGTGCCAGCAGTTACAGCGGACACCCAGGGGGCTACACCTTC; CDR3aa: CASSYSGHPGGYTF; d_gene: .; v_gene: TRBV6-2/TRBV6-3; abundance: .; j_gene: TRBJ1-2
CDR3nt: TGTGCCAGCAGATCCCGGGACAGGGATAATTCACCCCTCCACTTT; CDR3aa: CASRSRDRDNSPLHF; d_gene: TRBD1; v_gene: TRBV6-5; abundance: .; j_gene: TRBJ1-6
CDR3nt: TGTGCCAGCAGCGTAGGGGCCTCTAATGAAAAACTGTTTTTT; CDR3aa: CASSVGASNEKLFF; d_gene: .; v_gene: TRBV7-9; abundance: once; j_gene: TRBJ1-4
CDR3nt: TGTGCCAGCAGCCCCCATACGACCGGGGAGCTGTTTTTT; CDR3aa: CASSPHTTGELFF; d_gene: .; v_gene: TRBV9; abundance: .; j_gene: TRBJ2-2
CDR3nt: TGCAGCGCGGAGGGGACAGGGGGGTACGAGCAGTACTTC; CDR3aa: CSAEGTGGYEQYF; d_gene: TRBD1; v_gene: TRBV29-1; abundance: .; j_gene: TRBJ2-7
CDR3nt: TGCGCCAGCAGCTTCCAGGGGTTGGAGAACACTGAAGCTTTCTTT; CDR3aa: CASSFQGLENTEAFF; d_gene: .; v_gene: TRBV5-1; abundance: .; j_gene: TRBJ1-1